This TCR beta chain emerged from a study of T cell clonotyping in hematopoietic cell transplantation. Sequenced by immunoSEQ multiplex PCR; TCRdb stores in-frame clones only, minus some. The sample contains almost 20,000 clones, 79% of which appear only once. With V trimmed by 4 bases and J by 5 bases, 7 bases remained unmatched. Germline assignment: CDR1 WSHSY and CDR2 SAAADI. The CDR3 is 15 residues long. This rearrangement joins TRBV10-2 to TRBJ1-5; 8 nucleotides agree with TRBD1. What was sequenced was peripheral blood mononuclear cells. The TCR originated in a man in his sixties in good health. Some clones in this sample may be carry-over from other donors' samples. The DNA for the CDR3 is TGCGCCAGCAGTGCGGGCGACAGGGGCTATCAGCCCCAGCATTTT. This gives the protein CASSAGDRGYQPQHF.